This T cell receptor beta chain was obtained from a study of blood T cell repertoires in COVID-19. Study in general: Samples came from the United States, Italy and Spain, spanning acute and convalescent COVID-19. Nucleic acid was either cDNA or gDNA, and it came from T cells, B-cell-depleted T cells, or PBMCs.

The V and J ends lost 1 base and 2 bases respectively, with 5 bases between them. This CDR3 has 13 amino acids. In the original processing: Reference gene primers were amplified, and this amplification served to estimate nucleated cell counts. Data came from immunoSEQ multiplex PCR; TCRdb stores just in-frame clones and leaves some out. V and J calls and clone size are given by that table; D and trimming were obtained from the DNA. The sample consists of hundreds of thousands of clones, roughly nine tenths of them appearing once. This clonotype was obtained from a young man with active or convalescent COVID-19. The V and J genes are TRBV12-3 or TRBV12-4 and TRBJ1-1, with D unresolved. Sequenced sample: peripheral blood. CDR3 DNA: TGTGCCAGCAGTTTAGACACCAACACTGAAGCTTTCTTT. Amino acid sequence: CASSLDTNTEAFF.